This T cell receptor (beta chain) was observed in a study of CD4 T cells in relation to SARS-CoV-2 and coronaviruses. TCRdb's copy holds only in-frame clones and misses some; the assay was immunoSEQ multiplex PCR. The repertoire holds around 41,000 clones, with 84% as singletons. Study-wide findings and caveats: SARS-CoV-2-driven expansion was significantly weaker in crossreactive than monoreactive clones. Pre-pandemic and post-infection samples never came from the same donor.

From germline, CDR1 is SQVTM and CDR2 ANQGSEA. Trimming left V 4 bases short and J 3 bases short, with 13 bases between. The CDR3 covers 13 residues. Remarks on this clone: Its antigen remains unidentified.

Input material: naive CD4+ T cells from PBMCs, cultured in vitro. The subset was: naive CD4+ T cells isolated by negative enrichment. The TCR was taken from an adult with COVID-19. This chain links TRBV29-1 with TRBJ2-7; no clear D gene. The CDR3: CSVGEYQLYEQYF. CDR3 in DNA: TGCAGCGTTGGGGAATACCAACTCTACGAGCAGTACTTC.